This TCR beta chain was found in a study of cytomegalovirus exposure and HLA in healthy donors. Study-level results: V segments that were indistinguishable, TRBV6-2 and TRBV6-3 among them, were omitted from analysis. It was assumed in the presence/absence analyses that sequencing depth was roughly uniform across donors. Later analysis placed DRB1 highest and HLA-C lowest in TCR association rates, which differed by HLA locus.

Details on this clone: The antigen remains undetermined.

Primers included in the PCR were 60 Vbeta and 13 Jbeta primers. Source study methods: Later work found 80 million or so unique TCR beta chains, with 9 million to 13 million shared. Only in-frame clones appear in the TCRdb table, and some are missing; sequencing was by immunoSEQ multiplex PCR. V, J and clone size are taken as reported in that table, and D and trimming were inferred from the DNA itself. The table lists approximately 220,000 clones, more than 60% of them singletons. The CDR3 runs 14 residues. The junction had 6 bases not matched to a gene; V was cut back by 7 bases and J by 6 bases. The germline CDR1 and CDR2 sequences are SNHLY and FYNNEI.

The material sequenced was PBMCs. The genes are TRBV2 and TRBJ1-5; 10 nucleotides agree with TRBD1. The receptor was isolated from a woman aged 25 to 39 in good health and CMV-seronegative. This chain's CDR3 is CASKGTGVLQPQHF. CDR3 in DNA: TGTGCCAGCAAAGGGACAGGGGTTCTTCAGCCCCAGCATTTT.